The 16 T cell receptor beta chains listed next were all sequenced from one sample in a study of human T cells and chemical hapten exposure. Each CDR3 protein is one row after TCRdb ran MiXCR on the RACE reads. The repertoire includes about 82,000 distinct CDR3 sequences, around 13% of them detected once, and about 5.7% sits in the top ten. The time point here: patch test 3, about 24 weeks after DPC sensitization. Treatment specified: therapeutic diphenylcyclopropenone sensitization with weekly scalp DPC. The input for sequencing was whole blood, taken in connection with sensitization to the hapten diphenylcyclopropenone (DPC). The receptors shown here come from a woman aged 45 to 65 with alopecia areata. Some clones in this sample may be carry-over from other donors' samples.

This clonotype has a handful of counts. The CDR3 sequence: CASSNHRVPYEQYF. The CDR3 DNA sequence: TGTGCCAGCAGTAACCACAGGGTACCCTACGAGCAGTACTTC. The chain links TRBV6-5 to TRBJ2-7; D possibly corresponds to TRBD1 (6 bases). Germline V gene data show CDR1 as MNHEY and CDR2 as SVGAGI. This CDR3 region has 14 residues. Trimming removed 5 bases at V and 2 bases at J, with 13 bases between.

This clonotype was detected a few times. This chain links TRBV11-2 with TRBJ2-3, with TRBD2 matching over 8 bases. CDR3 length equals 19 residues. Germline CDR1 SGHAT, CDR2 FQNNGV. After removal of 2 bases from V and 5 bases from J, the junction contained 18 bases not matched to a gene. Here the CDR3 reads CASSLSSRLASPWGDTQYF. The CDR3, as DNA: TGTGCCAGCAGCTTAAGCTCTCGACTAGCGTCACCGTGGGGAGATACGCAGTATTTT.

The chain has TRBV7-8 and TRBJ1-1, with 8 bases identical to TRBD1. V shed 3 bases, J shed 4 bases, and the junction held 4 bases outside the gene matches. CDR3 length: 14 residues. Germline V gives CDR1 SGHVS, CDR2 FQNEAQ. The chain's CDR3 is CASSFVTGGTEAFF. CDR3 DNA: TGTGCCAGCAGCTTTGTTACAGGGGGCACTGAAGCTTTCTTT.

This clonotype was found a few times. J is TRBJ2-1 and V is TRBV7-2; unclear D gene. Germline lookup yields CDR1 SGHTA and CDR2 FQGNSA. Between the trimmed V and J ends, which lost 6 bases and 9 bases, there was a span of 9 bases. This CDR3 has 11 amino acids. Here the CDR3 reads CASRNRFEQFF. The DNA for the CDR3 is TGTGCCAGCAGGAATAGATTTGAGCAGTTCTTC.

Details on this clonotype: This may arise from a read error, as a much more abundant clone is one base away. V gene TRBV9 combines with J gene TRBJ2-3; possible D gene TRBD2, 6 bases. The CDR3 runs 16 residues. Trimming pared 0 bases from V and 2 bases from J, leaving 13 bases between. From germline, CDR1 is SGDLS and CDR2 YYNGEE. The CDR3 sequence is CASSVVSSDNTDTQYF. The DNA of the CDR3 is TGTGCCAGCAGCGTAGTTTCTAGCGACAACACAGATACGCAGTATTTT. The full variable domain, completed using reference TRBV9 and TRBJ2-3, is DSGVTQTPKHLITATGQRVTLRCSPRSGDLSVYWYQQSLDQGLQFLIQYYNGEERAKGNILERFSAQQFPDLHSELNLSSLELGDSALYFCASSVVSSDNTDTQYFGPGTRLTVL.

J is TRBJ1-4 and V is TRBV10-3; 8 nucleotides align to TRBD1. V gave up 2 bases and J gave up 10 bases; unmatched junction bases: 6. CDR3 length: 14 residues. Germline V gene sequence: CDR1 ENHRY, CDR2 SYGVKD. The CDR3 is CAISEPGGGGKLFF. CDR3 in DNA: TGTGCCATCAGTGAGCCAGGGGGCGGCGGAAAACTGTTTTTT.

The V call is TRBV18, the J call TRBJ2-1; a weak D match, TRBD2 (6 bases). Germline V gene data show CDR1 as KGHSH and CDR2 as LQKENI. V was cut by 2 bases and J by 9 bases, with 11 bases left in between. The CDR3 contains 13 residues. CDR3 in DNA: TGTGCCAGCTCACCAGGAGGGATTGGTGAGCAGTTCTTC. Protein product: CASSPGGIGEQFF.

This clonotype was detected a few times. The chain uses TRBV7-6 and TRBJ1-3; perhaps TRBD1 as D (5 bases). The V gene lost 4 bases and the J gene lost 0 bases, with 22 bases spanning the gap. From germline, CDR1 is SGHVS and CDR2 FNYEAQ. This CDR3 contains 19 residues. CDR3 sequence (DNA): TGTGCCAGCAGCTCGGCGCGCGGGACTCAGAGAATCTCTGGAAACACCATATATTTT. It specifies CASSSARGTQRISGNTIYF. Variable domain in full (rest from reference TRBV7-6 and TRBJ1-3): GAGVSQSPRYKVTKRGQDVALRCDPISGHVSLYWYRQALGQGPEFLTYFNYEAQQDKSGLPNDRFSAERPEGSISTLTIQRTEQRDSAMYRCASSSARGTQRISGNTIYFGEGSWLTVV.

Only a few counts were recorded for this clonotype. V is TRBV19 and J is TRBJ2-3, with D possibly being TRBD2 (5 bases). Germline V lookup: CDR1 LNHDA, CDR2 SQIVND (reference sequence). This CDR3 has 15 amino acids. The germline V and J ends were trimmed by 3 bases and 4 bases, with 14 bases remaining between them. The CDR3, as DNA: TGTGCCAGTAGTATTTTCCGGGGAAGCCCAGATACGCAGTATTTT. Translation: CASSIFRGSPDTQYF.

This clonotype occurred a few times. The gene calls are TRBV18 and TRBJ2-7; TRBD2 matches 9 bases. Per germline, CDR1 KGHSH and CDR2 LQKENI. V gave up 3 bases and J gave up 5 bases; unmatched junction bases: 5. The CDR3 runs to 14 residues. CDR3 DNA: TGTGCCAGCTCACCTCCAGCGGGAGGCGACGAGCAGTACTTC. Protein: CASSPPAGGDEQYF.

This clonotype was recorded many times. V is TRBV5-4 and J is TRBJ2-3; 10 positions match TRBD1. The CDR3 sequence is 16 residues long. CDR1 is SGHNT, CDR2 YYREEE, per germline (reference sequence). V was clipped by 0 bases and J by 5 bases; unmatched bases: 6. The CDR3 nucleotides are TGTGCCAGCAGCTTGGGACAGGGGGCGCGGGTAGATACGCAGTATTTT. It codes for CASSLGQGARVDTQYF.

This clonotype was recorded at least ten times. The chain combines TRBV5-1 with TRBJ2-4, with 9 bases matching TRBD2. The CDR3 extends over 14 amino acids. The V gene's germline CDR1 is SGHRS and CDR2 YFSETQ. The junction had 10 bases not matched to a gene; V was cut back by 0 bases and J by 15 bases. The CDR3 sequence is CASSLDAGGPLVYF. For the CDR3, the DNA is TGCGCCAGCAGCTTGGACGCGGGAGGGCCCTTAGTGTACTTC.

In its sample, this clonotype was seen many times. CDR3 in DNA: TGCAGTGCTAGGGCGGGACTAGCGGGAATCACAGATACGCAGTATTTT. It encodes CSARAGLAGITDTQYF. J is TRBJ2-3 and V is TRBV20-1, with TRBD2 identical over 13 bases. Looked up from germline, CDR1 is DFQATT and CDR2 is SNEGSKA (reference sequence). V shed 3 bases and J 2 bases; nucleotides not matched to a gene: 5. The CDR3 loop spans 16 amino acids.

The rearrangement joins TRBV6-4 to TRBJ2-3; D remains unclear. Germline CDR1 is MRHNA and CDR2 is SNTAGT. The CDR3 is 13 amino acids. Trimming pared 5 bases from V and 5 bases from J, leaving 11 bases between. The CDR3 sequence is CASSSGHGDTQYF. CDR3 in DNA: TGTGCCAGCAGTTCCGGGCACGGAGATACGCAGTATTTT.

This clonotype was seen at least ten times. The V call is TRBV3-1, the J call TRBJ2-7; maybe TRBD2 (5 bases). This CDR3 contains 14 residues. Per the germline V gene, CDR1 is LGHDT and CDR2 is YNNKEL (reference sequence). V lost 4 bases, J lost 0 bases, and 10 bases lay in between. In DNA form, the CDR3 reads TGTGCCAGCAGCCTAGCGCTACACTCCTACGAGCAGTACTTC. Translated: CASSLALHSYEQYF.

V usage is TRBV6-2 or TRBV6-3 and J usage is TRBJ2-4, with 9 nucleotides matching TRBD1. V lost 5 bases and J lost 0; bases outside the gene matches: 2. The germline V gene encodes CDR1 MNHEY and CDR2 SVGEGT. The CDR3 has 15 residues. CDR3 amino acids: CASSTDRGAKNIQYF. The CDR3 DNA is TGTGCCAGCAGTACGGACAGGGGAGCCAAAAACATTCAGTACTTC.